These T cell receptor beta chains were read from a single sample in a study of blood T cells in healthy people across ages. TCRdb analysed the 5' RACE reads with MiXCR anew, one entry per CDR3 protein. Here the sample spans 540,000 or so distinct CDR3 sequences, less than 25% being singletons. These data were also reused for a study on T cells of mothers and their children.

What was sequenced was blood. The receptors stem from a boy aged 10-17 years in good health. The CDR3 runs from the conserved cysteine through the conserved F or W. D genes are given only for firm matches. The listing skips clone size in some rows; elsewhere it reads once, few, many or a size class.

D,size,J,V,CDR3,DNA
NA,many,TRBJ2-5,TRBV28,CASSNLGETQYF,TGTGCCAGCAGCAACCTAGGGGAGACCCAGTACTTC
TRBD1,few,TRBJ1-1,TRBV20-1,CSAKGDRPNTEAFF,TGCAGTGCTAAGGGGGACAGACCGAACACTGAAGCTTTCTTT
NA,NA,TRBJ2-7,TRBV28,CASSSQGPYEQYF,TGTGCCAGCAGTTCCCAGGGACCCTACGAGCAGTACTTC
NA,NA,TRBJ1-4,TRBV12-3/TRBV12-4,CASRKHVTNEKLFF,TGTGCCAGCAGGAAACATGTTACTAATGAAAAACTGTTTTTT
NA,NA,TRBJ2-1,TRBV20-1,CSAGRQSDEQFF,TGCAGTGCTGGAAGACAGTCGGATGAGCAGTTCTTC
NA,NA,TRBJ1-2,TRBV28,CASSPGTFYGYTF,TGTGCCAGCAGTCCCGGGACCTTCTATGGCTACACCTTC
TRBD1,few,TRBJ2-7,TRBV6-2/TRBV6-3,CASSWDRGNYEQYF,TGTGCCAGCAGCTGGGACAGGGGGAACTACGAGCAGTACTTC
NA,few,TRBJ1-2,TRBV28,CASSLPDGYGYTF,TGTGCCAGCAGTCTCCCGGATGGCTATGGCTACACCTTC
NA,NA,TRBJ2-7,TRBV6-5,CASSYGDRIHEQYF,TGTGCCAGCAGTTATGGGGACCGTATCCACGAGCAGTACTTC
TRBD1,NA,TRBJ2-1,TRBV20-1,CSANRGPVYNEQFF,TGCAGTGCCAACAGGGGGCCTGTCTACAATGAGCAGTTCTTC
TRBD2,NA,TRBJ2-5,TRBV6-2/TRBV6-3,CASSYTSGRHHGQYF,TGTGCCAGCAGTTACACTAGCGGGAGACACCACGGGCAGTACTTC
TRBD2,many,TRBJ2-1,TRBV7-8,CASSRTSGGGNEQFF,TGTGCCAGCAGCCGGACTAGCGGGGGGGGTAATGAGCAGTTCTTC
TRBD2,few,TRBJ2-1,TRBV20-1,CSARRSTGTGGLAGPYNEQFF,TGCAGTGCTAGGAGGAGTACCGGGACAGGGGGACTAGCGGGACCGTACAATGAGCAGTTCTTC
TRBD2,NA,TRBJ2-1,TRBV29-1,CSVCPAGNYNEQFF,TGCAGCGTTTGTCCAGCGGGAAACTACAATGAGCAGTTCTTC
TRBD1,NA,TRBJ1-1,TRBV9,CASSVDRDRVSTEAFF,TGTGCCAGCAGCGTAGACCGGGACAGGGTTTCTACTGAAGCTTTCTTT
NA,NA,TRBJ1-3,TRBV28,CASSLGGVSGNTIYF,TGTGCCAGCAGCCTAGGGGGGGTCTCTGGAAACACCATATACTTT